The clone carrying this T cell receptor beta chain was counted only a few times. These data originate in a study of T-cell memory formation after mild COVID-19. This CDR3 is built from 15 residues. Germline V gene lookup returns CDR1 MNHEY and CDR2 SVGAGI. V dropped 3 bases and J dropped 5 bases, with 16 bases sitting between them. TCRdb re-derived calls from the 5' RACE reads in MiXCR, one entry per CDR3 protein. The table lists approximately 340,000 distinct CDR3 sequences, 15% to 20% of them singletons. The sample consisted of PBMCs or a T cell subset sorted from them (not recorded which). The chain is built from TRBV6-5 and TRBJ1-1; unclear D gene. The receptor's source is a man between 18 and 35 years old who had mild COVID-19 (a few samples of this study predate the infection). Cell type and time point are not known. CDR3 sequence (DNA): TGTGCCAGCAGTTATTCATACAGACAAGATACTGAAGCTTTCTTT. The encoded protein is CASSYSYRQDTEAFF.